This TCR beta chain stems from a study of regulatory T cells in long-lasting Graves disease (dated by TCRdb to about 2021). Regarding the research as a whole: Persistent Graves' disease meant more than 5 years of antithyroid drug treatment with TSH receptor autoantibodies that stayed positive. Peripheral blood TCR sequencing and RNA sequencing compared persistent Graves' disease patients with newly diagnosed Graves' disease patients. The study took place in China and was registered as a clinical trial. TCR sequencing covered some 13 persistent and approximately 20 newly diagnosed Graves' disease patients, some 35 samples in total. On average, persistent Graves' disease patients in the clinical cohort had been on antithyroid drugs for about 9.3 years. Study-wide conclusions, independent of this receptor: The study examined only peripheral blood because the primary lesion, thyroid tissue, could not be accessed. Preferential use of TRBV28, TRBJ1-2 and TRBJ2-5 was observed in persistent disease, whereas TRBV20-1 and TRBJ2-1 were favored in newly diagnosed disease. The small sample size was acknowledged by the authors as a limitation that may reduce accuracy. Patients with persistent disease shared more public clonotypes (about 2,500) than newly diagnosed patients did (around 980). Sequencing and analysis were limited to the TCR beta chain. Persistent Graves' disease patients showed lower TCR Shannon entropy and fewer highly expanded clones than newly diagnosed patients, suggesting clonal expansion.

The method was multiplex PCR. TCRdb lists the instrument as Illumina HiSeq 4000. To build TCR beta libraries, CDR3 regions were amplified by Arm-PCR using iRepertoire HTBI primers. PCR products were gel purified before sequencing. The authors' analysis ran thus. Gene usage analysis of CDR3 amino acid clonotypes used the roughly 62 TRBV and approximately 13 TRBJ segments found across samples. COPE and FqMerger were used to merge the filtered high-quality paired reads into contigs. BLAST was used to align contigs to the IMGT TRBV, TRBD and TRBJ reference genes, and CDR3 was defined following IMGT. Any clonotype with a frequency above 0.1% was classified as a highly expanded clone. Shannon entropy was used to measure repertoire diversity, and the Gini coefficient was used to measure V-J evenness. Clonotypes shared by more than one individual were considered public. Through fastp at Q25 and MiXCR, TCRdb rebuilt clones from the public reads, retaining in-frame beta chains. CDR3 protein sequences are deduplicated, and each keeps its most common genes and DNA. It is TCRdb's table, rather than the study itself, that gives the V and J calls and clone size. The sample table contains about 470,000 distinct CDR3 sequences; only one count was recorded for roughly 20% of them. Of the sample, 7.8% falls within the top ten clones.

CDR1 ENHRY and CDR2 SYGVKD were looked up in the germline V gene. The CDR3, cysteine through phenylalanine, is 17 amino acids long. CDR3 DNA only is kept here, 51 bases in frame from base 1. V and J lose 0 bases and 2 bases, and a span of 16 bases separates them. The label giving this sample's time point can be read as: persistent/refractory GD, antithyroid drugs over 5 years with positive TRAb. For both TCR sequencing and RNA sequencing, RNA was extracted from PBMCs using TRIzol. The diagnosis of Graves' disease was made according to American Thyroid Association guidelines. Recruitment of patients was carried out at an endocrinology department in Xi'an, China. Each patient gave 9 to 10 milliliters of peripheral blood, collected in an EDTA anticoagulant tube. PBMCs were isolated by Ficoll Paque Plus density gradient separation without further T cell sorting. An Agilent 2100 Bioanalyzer and agarose gel were used to assess RNA quality, and a NanoDrop 2000 was used to measure RNA concentration.

As concerns this clonotype: Its antigen has not been determined. No quality values exist for individual bases; no much larger clone is one base distant.

The receptor's source is a female donor with Graves disease. The sample here was peripheral blood mononuclear cells (PBMCs), taken when the disease was refractory, from a patient treated with antithyroid drugs. The rearrangement joined TRBV10-3 to TRBJ1-2; TRBD1 is a possible D gene, resting on 5 matching bases. For the CDR3, the sequence is CAISESLFGGANYGYTF. The DNA is TGTGCCATCAGTGAGTCGCTGTTCGGGGGAGCGAACTATGGCTACACCTTC.